The text below deals with one T cell receptor (beta chain). Primed by a sample-barcoded 5' primer and a J-beta primer mix, a second PCR proceeded for roughly 7 to 11 cycles. TCRdb analysed the 5' RACE reads with MiXCR anew, one entry per CDR3 protein. The table records around 670,000 distinct CDR3 sequences, about 30% of them present only once. This sample is part of a study of blood T cells in healthy people across ages. The CDR3 is 14 residues long. V gave up 2 bases and J gave up 2 bases, with 9 bases separating them. Germline loops: CDR1 GTSNPN, CDR2 SVGIG (reference sequence). Sequencing was done on a sample of blood. This sequence joins TRBV30 and TRBJ1-4; TRBD1 might be the D (6 bases). The sequence came from an elderly woman in good health. Here the CDR3 reads CAWSQGRTNEKLFF. CDR3 bases: TGTGCCTGGAGTCAGGGGAGGACTAATGAAAAACTGTTTTTT.